Detailed here is one T cell receptor (beta chain). TCRdb keeps only in-frame clones here, not all; method: immunoSEQ multiplex PCR. The sample consists of over 15,000 clones, 80% to 90% of them appearing once. The data stem from a study of CD4+ T cells in melanoma. This TCR was sampled from a human donor with melanoma. Sequences were obtained from cells from a culture (not recorded whether cultured in vitro).

The CDR3 spells CASSLWVLRGSPLHF. The CDR3 DNA reads TGTGCCAGCAGTTTATGGGTGTTACGCGGTTCACCCCTCCACTTT. The chain employs TRBV27 and TRBJ1-6; D remains ambiguous. The CDR3 runs to 15 residues. The V end lost 1 base, the J end lost 9 bases, and 13 bases lay between the germline ends. Germline values: CDR1 MNHEY, CDR2 SMNVEV (reference sequence).